Presented here are 2 T cell receptor beta chains from one specimen sequenced in a study of blood T cell repertoires in COVID-19. Produced via immunoSEQ multiplex PCR; TCRdb's table is partial and in-frame only. The sample gives approximately 91,000 clones, about four fifths of which show up once; roughly 19% is in the top ten. The sequencing sample was made of peripheral blood. All receptors derive from a human donor in a cohort sampled during active COVID-19.

The genes are TRBV2 and TRBJ1-2; the D gene is possibly TRBD1 (5 bases). Looked up from germline, CDR1 is SNHLY and CDR2 is FYNNEI. CDR3 length equals 13 residues. V lost 4 bases to trimming and J lost 8 bases, with 14 bases between them. CDR3: CASSVGAPGGYTF. The DNA of the CDR3 is TGTGCCAGCAGTGTTGGGGCCCCAGGGGGCTACACCTTC.

The V call is TRBV28, the J call TRBJ1-1; D gene ambiguous. Germline lookup yields CDR1 MDHEN and CDR2 SYDVKM. Trimming shortened V by 3 bases and J by 8 bases, and 4 bases separated the two germline ends. This CDR3 spans 10 amino acids. The CDR3 DNA reads TGTGCCAGCAGTTTCAGGGAAGCTTTCTTT. Its protein product is CASSFREAFF.